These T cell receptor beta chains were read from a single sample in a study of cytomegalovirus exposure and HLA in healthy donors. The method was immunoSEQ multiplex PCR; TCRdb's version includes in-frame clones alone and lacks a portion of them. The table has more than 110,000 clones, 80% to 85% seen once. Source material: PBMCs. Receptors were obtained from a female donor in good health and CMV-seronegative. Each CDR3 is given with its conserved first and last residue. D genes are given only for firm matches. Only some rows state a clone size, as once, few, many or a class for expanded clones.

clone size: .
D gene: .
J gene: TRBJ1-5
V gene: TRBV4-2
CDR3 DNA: TGTGCCAGCAGCCAAGATCCCGGGGATCTACCCCAGCATTTT
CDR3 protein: CASSQDPGDLPQHF

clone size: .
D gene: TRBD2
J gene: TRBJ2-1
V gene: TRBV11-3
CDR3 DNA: TGTGCCAGCAGCTTAGGGGTAGCGGGAGGTTACAATGAGCAGTTCTTC
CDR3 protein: CASSLGVAGGYNEQFF

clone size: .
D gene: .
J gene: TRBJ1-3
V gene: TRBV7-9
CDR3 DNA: TGTGCCAGCAGCTCAGCCACCGGACAGGGAAACACCATATATTTT
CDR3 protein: CASSSATGQGNTIYF

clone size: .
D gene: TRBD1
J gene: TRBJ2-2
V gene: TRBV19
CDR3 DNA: TGTGCCAGTAGTGAGGACAGGGGGAAAAACGGGGAGCTGTTTTTT
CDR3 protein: CASSEDRGKNGELFF

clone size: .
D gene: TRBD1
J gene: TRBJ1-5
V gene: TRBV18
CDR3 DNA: TGTGCCAGCTCACCGCTTAGGACAGGGGAAGGTAGCAATCAGCCCCAGCATTTT
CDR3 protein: CASSPLRTGEGSNQPQHF

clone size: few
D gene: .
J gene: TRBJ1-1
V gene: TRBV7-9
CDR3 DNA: TGTGCCAGCAGTCGGGAGTGGTTGGCTTTCTTT
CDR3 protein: CASSREWLAFF

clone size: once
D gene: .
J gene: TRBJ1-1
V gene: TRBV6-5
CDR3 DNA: TGTGCCAGCGGCCGTTCCCTGCCACGTCAGACTGAAGCTTTCTTT
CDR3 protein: CASGRSLPRQTEAFF

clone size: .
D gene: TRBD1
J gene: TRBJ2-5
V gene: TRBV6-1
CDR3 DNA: TGTGCCAGCACCGATCGGGACAGGGGGCAAGAGACCCAGTACTTC
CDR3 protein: CASTDRDRGQETQYF

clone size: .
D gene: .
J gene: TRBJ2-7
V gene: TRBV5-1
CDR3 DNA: TGCGCCAGCAGCTATCACAGCTCCTACGAGCAGTACTTC
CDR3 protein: CASSYHSSYEQYF

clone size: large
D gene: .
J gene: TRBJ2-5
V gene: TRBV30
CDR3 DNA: TGTGCCTGTCCTCACGGCGGGACCCAGTACTTC
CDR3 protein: CACPHGGTQYF

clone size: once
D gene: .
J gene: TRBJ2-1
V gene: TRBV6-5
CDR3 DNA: TGTGCCAGCAGTTTCACATCCTACAATGAGCAGTTCTTC
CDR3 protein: CASSFTSYNEQFF

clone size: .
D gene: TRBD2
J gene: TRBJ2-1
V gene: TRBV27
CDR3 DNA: TGTGCCAGCAGTTCGCCAAGACTAGCGGGTATGAATGAGCAGTTCTTC
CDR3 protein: CASSSPRLAGMNEQFF

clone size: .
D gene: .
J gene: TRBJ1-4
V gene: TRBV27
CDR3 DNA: TGTGCCAGCAGTTTAGACAGCACTAATGAAAAACTGTTTTTT
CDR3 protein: CASSLDSTNEKLFF

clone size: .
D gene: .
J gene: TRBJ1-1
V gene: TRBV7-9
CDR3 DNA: TGTGCCAGCAGCTTAGAAACAGGCCAGACTGAAGCTTTCTTT
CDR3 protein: CASSLETGQTEAFF

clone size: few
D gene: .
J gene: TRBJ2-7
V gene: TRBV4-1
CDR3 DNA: TGCGCCAGCAGCCCCCGATTGAGCTACGAGCAGTACTTC
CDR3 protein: CASSPRLSYEQYF

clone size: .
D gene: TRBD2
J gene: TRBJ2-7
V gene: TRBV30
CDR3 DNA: TGTGCCTGGAGTGTACTAGCGGGAGGGGGCGAGCAGTACTTC
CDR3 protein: CAWSVLAGGGEQYF

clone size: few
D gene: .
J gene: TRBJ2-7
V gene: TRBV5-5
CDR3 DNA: TGTGCCAGCAGCTTGATTGGCAGGATCTACGAGCAGTACTTC
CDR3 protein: CASSLIGRIYEQYF

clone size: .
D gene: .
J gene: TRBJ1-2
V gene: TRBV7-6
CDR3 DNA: TGTGCCAGCAGCTTAGACGAGGGCCTCGGGTCCGGTGGCTACACCTTC
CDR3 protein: CASSLDEGLGSGGYTF

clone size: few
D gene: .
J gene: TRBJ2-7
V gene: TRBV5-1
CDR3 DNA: TGCGCCAGCAGCTTGAATGGACAGACTGCCTACGAGCAGTACTTC
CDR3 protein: CASSLNGQTAYEQYF

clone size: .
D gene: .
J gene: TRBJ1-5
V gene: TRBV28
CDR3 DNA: TGTGCCAGCAGTTTATCTACCTTGGGCCTCCCCAGTGCGTTTGGTAACAATCAGCCCCAGCATTTT
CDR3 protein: CASSLSTLGLPSAFGNNQPQHF

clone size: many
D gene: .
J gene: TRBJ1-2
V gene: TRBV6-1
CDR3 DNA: TGTGCCAGCAGCCCCGACAGGAACTATGGCTACACCTTC
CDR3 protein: CASSPDRNYGYTF

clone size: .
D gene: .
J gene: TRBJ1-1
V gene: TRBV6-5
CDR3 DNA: TGTGCCAGCAGAACTGAACGGGAAAGCACTGAAGCTTTCTTT
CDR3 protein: CASRTERESTEAFF

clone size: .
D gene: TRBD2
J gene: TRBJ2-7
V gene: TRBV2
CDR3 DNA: TGTGCCAGCAGGGGCTGGGGACTAGCGGATAACTACGAGCAGTACTTC
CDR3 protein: CASRGWGLADNYEQYF

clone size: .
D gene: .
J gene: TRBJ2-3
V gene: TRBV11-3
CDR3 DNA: TGTGCCAGCAGCCAAGGGGCGGCTAGCACAGATACGCAGTATTTT
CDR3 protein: CASSQGAASTDTQYF